This is a list of T cell receptor beta chains from one sample in a study of cytomegalovirus exposure and HLA in healthy donors. Produced via immunoSEQ multiplex PCR; TCRdb's table is partial and in-frame only. The sample has 150,000 to 200,000 clones, roughly 70% seen once; the top ten hold over 3%. Input material: PBMCs. Receptors originate from a male donor in good health and CMV-seronegative. Each CDR3 is given with its conserved first and last residue. The D gene is left open where the match is weak.

d_call j_call v_call cdr3_aa
- TRBJ1-5 TRBV5-1 CASSLEGSNQPQHF
TRBD2 TRBJ2-5 TRBV5-1 CASINSPGTSGETQYF
- TRBJ1-1 TRBV5-1 CASSSQGGRNTEAFF
- TRBJ1-2 TRBV4-1 CASSQTRGIGGYTF
- TRBJ1-5 TRBV19 CASSPSGDLGNQPQHF
TRBD2 TRBJ2-5 TRBV6-5 CASSSPTSGYGEQYF
TRBD1 TRBJ1-1 TRBV6-5 CASSYLGQGEAFF
TRBD2 TRBJ2-1 TRBV11-3 CASSLTGLAEYNEQFF
- TRBJ2-1 TRBV4-1 CASSQGGGRAVYNEQFF
TRBD1 TRBJ2-7 TRBV19 CASSIQGDYEQYF
TRBD1 TRBJ2-7 TRBV19 CASSDRTGSEQYF
TRBD2 TRBJ2-7 TRBV7-9 CASSTGAGTTGKQYF
- TRBJ2-1 TRBV19 CASSRQGTYNEQFF
TRBD1 TRBJ1-2 TRBV2 CASSEALRGGGSGYTF
- TRBJ2-1 TRBV19 CASSQPPVLVSYNEQFF
- TRBJ1-3 TRBV7-9 CASSPETILSSGNTIYF
- TRBJ2-3 TRBV7-9 CASSLGAGNTDTQYF
TRBD1 TRBJ1-4 TRBV5-1 CASSWGQGGEKLFF
- TRBJ1-1 TRBV28 CASKRGGRGEAFF
- TRBJ2-7 TRBV30 CAWSVVRDYEQYF
- TRBJ1-3 TRBV9 CASSAPYGQFAGNTIYF
TRBD2 TRBJ2-7 TRBV7-2 CASSHARWGSGISYEQYF
- TRBJ1-5 TRBV19 CASSEQYSNQPQHF
TRBD2 TRBJ2-7 TRBV25-1 CASSDGTSGSYEQYF
- TRBJ2-1 TRBV27 CASSLSFGSRGYEQFF
- TRBJ1-3 TRBV7-2 CASSLVRVSSGNTIYF
- TRBJ2-2 TRBV6-5 CASLADRNTGELFF
- TRBJ1-4 TRBV6-6 CASSPPESGNEKLFF
- TRBJ2-1 TRBV19 CASSIGQRTLRDNEQFF
- TRBJ1-2 TRBV2 CASSEQGNSYGYTF
- TRBJ2-7 TRBV5-1 CASSLERYEQYF
- TRBJ1-1 TRBV6-5 CASSNGFAEAFF
- TRBJ1-1 TRBV7-2 CASSPGTMNTEAFF
- TRBJ2-1 TRBV9 CASSVEAPGGYNEQFF
TRBD1 TRBJ2-7 TRBV5-1 CASSLGTGLWEQYF
- TRBJ1-1 TRBV6-5 CASSERVENTEAFF
- TRBJ1-1 TRBV21-1 CASSKCKDSQRRHTEAFF
- TRBJ2-5 TRBV2 CASSEVWGVEQYF
- TRBJ1-4 TRBV9 CASSVAGTNEKLFF
TRBD2 TRBJ2-7 TRBV20-1 CRGGTVDEQYF
- TRBJ2-1 TRBV7-2 CASTGGQGVVNEQFF
- TRBJ2-1 TRBV5-6 CASSLWGGDYNEQFF
TRBD2 TRBJ2-1 TRBV4-1 CASSAKTLAGAVNEQFF
- TRBJ1-4 TRBV10-3 CAISKQSEKLFF
TRBD1 TRBJ2-3 TRBV2 CASSGGTGGPDTQYF
- TRBJ2-2 TRBV7-2 CASSLVADTGELFF
- TRBJ2-5 TRBV4-1 CASSQVGQGLTQYF
- TRBJ2-1 TRBV6-6 CASSYSFGTHNEQFF
- TRBJ2-1 TRBV18 CASSPTSSYNEQFF
- TRBJ1-1 TRBV6-1 CASSDYTEAFF
- TRBJ1-5 TRBV30 CAWSLDSSNQPQHF